This is a list of T cell receptor beta chains from one sample in a study of T-cell memory formation after mild COVID-19. TCRdb ran MiXCR on the 5' RACE reads and lists one entry per CDR3 protein. In the table there are 110,000 to 150,000 distinct CDR3 sequences, about 25% of which are singletons. The sample taken for sequencing was PBMCs or a T cell subset sorted from them (not recorded which). The source is an adult woman who had mild COVID-19 (a few samples of this study predate the infection). Cell type and time point are not known. CDR3s include the opening cysteine and the closing phenylalanine or tryptophan.

>TRBV20-1|TRBJ1-1|13
CSASYSTGSEAFF
>TRBV9|TRBJ2-1|15
CASSVTAGPNNEQFF
>TRBV19|TRBJ2-7|14
CASSINGGAYEQYF
>TRBV5-1|TRBJ1-2|16
CASSLEAGGSPYGYTF
>TRBV7-9|TRBJ2-3|17
CASSYPLSGGMTDTQYF
>TRBV24-1|TRBJ1-2|12
CATSDALYGYTF
>TRBV20-1|TRBJ2-7|14
CSTVGQGVFREQYF
>TRBV7-6|TRBJ1-1|12
CASSLGASEAFF
>TRBV4-1|TRBJ2-7|16
CASSQDGQGIYYEQYF
>TRBV4-1|TRBJ1-1|15
CASSQLTRGNTEAFF
>TRBV19|TRBJ1-1|13
CATRDGVNTEAFF
>TRBV7-9|TRBJ1-1|16
CASSAFMGQGIAEAFF
>TRBV29-1|TRBJ2-1|15
CSVEVGDSPYNEQFF
>TRBV29-1|TRBJ2-6|17
CSVVSRVEGSGANVLTF
>TRBV5-1|TRBJ2-1|12
CASSLVPGEQFF
>TRBV13|TRBJ2-7|12
CASSDNALEQYF
>TRBV7-8|TRBJ2-3|14
CASSFLSGTDTQYF
>TRBV7-6|TRBJ1-2|15
CASSSGQGSSYGYTF
>TRBV20-1|TRBJ2-7|15
CSASKGQENSYEQYF
>TRBV20-1|TRBJ1-2|14
CSARGGFEDYGYTF
>TRBV6-5|TRBJ2-3|13
CASSYQSTDTQYF
>TRBV7-8|TRBJ2-1|13
CASSLDRAYEQFF
>TRBV4-1|TRBJ2-7|14
CASSQGHLGYEQYF
>TRBV24-1|TRBJ2-1|15
CATSGIVSSYNEQFF
>TRBV6-4|TRBJ2-1|13
CASSDRQYNEQFF
>TRBV24-1|TRBJ2-3|12
CATGVAGDTQYF